The T cell receptor (beta chain) under discussion was sequenced for a study of T cells in Graves' hyperthyroidism and ophthalmopathy. This clonotype was found many times. Amplified TCR beta CDR3 regions derived from RNA transcripts. A first-round RT-PCR of the TCR CDR3 used the HTBI primer set. TCRdb reprocessed the multiplex PCR reads with MiXCR, giving one entry per CDR3 protein. Of hundreds of thousands of distinct CDR3 sequences in the sample, roughly 40% are singletons; the top ten hold 7.5% to 9.5%. Germline V CDR1 and CDR2: SGDLS, YYNGEE. The CDR3 runs to 14 residues. V lost 4 bases and J 4 bases, leaving 14 bases between the germline ends.

This rearrangement joins TRBV9 to TRBJ1-1; D possibly corresponds to TRBD1 (6 bases). Sequencing input: blood. The TCR originated in a man younger than 35 with Graves' hyperthyroidism. The CDR3 loop is CASSSGGRVTEAFF. CDR3 coding DNA: TGTGCCAGCAGCAGTGGGGGCAGGGTCACTGAAGCTTTCTTT.